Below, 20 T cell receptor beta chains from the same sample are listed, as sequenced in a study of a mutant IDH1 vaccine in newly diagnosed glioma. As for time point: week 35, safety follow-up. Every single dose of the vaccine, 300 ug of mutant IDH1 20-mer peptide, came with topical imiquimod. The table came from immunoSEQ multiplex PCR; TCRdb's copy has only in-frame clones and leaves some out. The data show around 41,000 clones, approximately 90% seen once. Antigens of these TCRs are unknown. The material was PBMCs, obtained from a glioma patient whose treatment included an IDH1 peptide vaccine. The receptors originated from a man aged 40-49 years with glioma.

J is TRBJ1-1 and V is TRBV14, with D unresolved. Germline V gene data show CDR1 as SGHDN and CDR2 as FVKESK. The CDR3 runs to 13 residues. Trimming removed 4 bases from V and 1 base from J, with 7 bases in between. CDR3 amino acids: CASSPKRNTEAFF. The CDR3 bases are TGTGCCAGCAGCCCGAAGAGGAACACTGAAGCTTTCTTT.

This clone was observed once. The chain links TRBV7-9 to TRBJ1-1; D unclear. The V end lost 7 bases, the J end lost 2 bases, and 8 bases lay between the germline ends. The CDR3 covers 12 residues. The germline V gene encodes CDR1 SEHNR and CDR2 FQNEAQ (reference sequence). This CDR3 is CASTTTNTEAFF. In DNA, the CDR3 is TGTGCCAGCACCACTACCAACACTGAAGCTTTCTTT.

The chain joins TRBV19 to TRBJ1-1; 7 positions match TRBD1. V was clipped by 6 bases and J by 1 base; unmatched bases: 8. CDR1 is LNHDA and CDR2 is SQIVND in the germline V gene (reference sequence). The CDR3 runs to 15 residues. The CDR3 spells CASSGRGLGNTEAFF. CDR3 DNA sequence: TGTGCCAGTAGCGGGAGGGGGCTCGGGAACACTGAAGCTTTCTTT. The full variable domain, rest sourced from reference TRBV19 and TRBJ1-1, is DGGITQSPKYLFRKEGQNVTLSCEQNLNHDAMYWYRQDPGQGLRLIYYSQIVNDFQKGDIAEGYSVSREKKESFPLTVTSAQKNPTAFYLCASSGRGLGNTEAFFGQGTRLTVV.

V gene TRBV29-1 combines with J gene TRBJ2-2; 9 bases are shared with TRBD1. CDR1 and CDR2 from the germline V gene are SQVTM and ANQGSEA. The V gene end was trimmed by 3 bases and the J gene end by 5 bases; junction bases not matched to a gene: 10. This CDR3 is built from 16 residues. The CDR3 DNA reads TGCAGCGTTGATTTGAGACAGGGGGTAGGGACCGGGGAGCTGTTTTTT. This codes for CSVDLRQGVGTGELFF.

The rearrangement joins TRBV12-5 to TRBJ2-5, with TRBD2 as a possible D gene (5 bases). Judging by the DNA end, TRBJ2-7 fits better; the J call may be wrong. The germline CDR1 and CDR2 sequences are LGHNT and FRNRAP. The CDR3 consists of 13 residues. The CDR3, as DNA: TGTGCTAGTGGTCTCTCGGGGTTGGGCGAGCAGTACTTC. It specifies CASGLSGLGEQYF.

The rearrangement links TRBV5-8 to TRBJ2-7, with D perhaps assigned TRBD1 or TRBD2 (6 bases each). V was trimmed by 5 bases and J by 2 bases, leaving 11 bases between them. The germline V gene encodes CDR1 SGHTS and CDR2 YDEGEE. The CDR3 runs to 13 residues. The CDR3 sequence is CASSGGGPYEQYV. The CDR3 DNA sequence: TGTGCCAGCAGTGGAGGGGGGCCCTACGAGCAGTACGTC.

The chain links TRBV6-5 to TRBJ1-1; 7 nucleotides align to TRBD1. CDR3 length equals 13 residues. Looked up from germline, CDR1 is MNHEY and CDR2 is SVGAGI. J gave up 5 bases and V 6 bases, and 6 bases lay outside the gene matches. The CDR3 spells CASRGTDKTEAFF. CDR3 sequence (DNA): TGTGCCAGCAGGGGGACAGATAAAACTGAAGCTTTCTTT.

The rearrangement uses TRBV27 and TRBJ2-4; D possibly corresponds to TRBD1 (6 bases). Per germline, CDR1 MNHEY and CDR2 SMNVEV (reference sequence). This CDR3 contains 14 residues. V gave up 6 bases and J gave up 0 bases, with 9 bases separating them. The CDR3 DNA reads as TGTGCCAGCAGACTACAGGGAGCCAAAAACATTCAGTACTTC. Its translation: CASRLQGAKNIQYF.

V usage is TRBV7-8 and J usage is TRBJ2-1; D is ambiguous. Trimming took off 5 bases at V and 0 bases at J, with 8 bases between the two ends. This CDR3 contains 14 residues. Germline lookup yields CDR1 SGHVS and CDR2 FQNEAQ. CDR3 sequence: CASSPRDSYNEQFF. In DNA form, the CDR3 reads TGTGCCAGCAGCCCCCGAGACTCCTACAATGAGCAGTTCTTC.

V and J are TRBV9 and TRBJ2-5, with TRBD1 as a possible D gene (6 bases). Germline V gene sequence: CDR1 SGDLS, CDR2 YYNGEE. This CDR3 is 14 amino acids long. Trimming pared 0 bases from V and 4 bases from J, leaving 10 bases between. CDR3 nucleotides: TGTGCCAGCAGCGTAGCTACCAGGGGAGAGACCCAGTACTTC. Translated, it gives CASSVATRGETQYF.

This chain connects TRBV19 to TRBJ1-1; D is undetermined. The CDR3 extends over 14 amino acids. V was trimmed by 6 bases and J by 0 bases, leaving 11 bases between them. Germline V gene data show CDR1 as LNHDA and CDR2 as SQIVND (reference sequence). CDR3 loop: CASSVQTMNTEAFF. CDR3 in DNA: TGTGCCAGTAGCGTCCAAACTATGAACACTGAAGCTTTCTTT.

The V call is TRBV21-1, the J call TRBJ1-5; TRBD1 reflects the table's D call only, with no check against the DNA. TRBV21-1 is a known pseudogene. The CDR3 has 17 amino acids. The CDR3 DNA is TGTGCCAGCAGCAAAGGGCACAGGGGGCTTAGCAATCAGCCCCAGCATTTT. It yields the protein CASSKGHRGLSNQPQHF.

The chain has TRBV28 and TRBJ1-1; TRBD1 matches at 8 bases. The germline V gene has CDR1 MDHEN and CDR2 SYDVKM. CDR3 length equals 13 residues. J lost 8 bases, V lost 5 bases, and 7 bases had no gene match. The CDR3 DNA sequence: TGTGCCAGCAGTGACAGGGGAAGGGCAGAAGCTTTCTTT. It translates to CASSDRGRAEAFF.

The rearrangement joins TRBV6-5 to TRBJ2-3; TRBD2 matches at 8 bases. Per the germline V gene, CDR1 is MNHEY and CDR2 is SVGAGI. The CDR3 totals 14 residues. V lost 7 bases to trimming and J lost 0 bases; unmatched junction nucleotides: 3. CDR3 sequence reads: CASKQRGSTDTQYF. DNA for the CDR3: TGTGCCAGCAAACAGCGGGGGAGCACAGATACGCAGTATTTT.

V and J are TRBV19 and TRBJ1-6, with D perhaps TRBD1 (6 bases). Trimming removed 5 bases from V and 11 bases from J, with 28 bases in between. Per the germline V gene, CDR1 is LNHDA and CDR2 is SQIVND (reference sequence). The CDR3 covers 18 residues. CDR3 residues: CASSAGRANRGHLTPLHF. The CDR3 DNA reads TGTGCCAGTAGTGCCGGGCGGGCGAATAGGGGACATTTGACACCCCTCCACTTT.

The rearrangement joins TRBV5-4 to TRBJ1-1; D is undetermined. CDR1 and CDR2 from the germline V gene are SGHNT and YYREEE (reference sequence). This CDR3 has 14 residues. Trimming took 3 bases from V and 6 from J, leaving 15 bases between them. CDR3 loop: CASSSGRAVAEAFF. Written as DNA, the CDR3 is TGTGCCAGCAGCTCGGGCCGAGCCGTTGCTGAAGCTTTCTTT.

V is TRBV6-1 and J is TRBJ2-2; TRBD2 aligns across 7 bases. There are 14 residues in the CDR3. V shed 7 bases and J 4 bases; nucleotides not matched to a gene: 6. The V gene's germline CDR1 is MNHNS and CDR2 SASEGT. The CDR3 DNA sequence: TGTGCCAGCATCGGTTGGGGGGGCACCGGGGAGCTGTTTTTT. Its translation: CASIGWGGTGELFF.

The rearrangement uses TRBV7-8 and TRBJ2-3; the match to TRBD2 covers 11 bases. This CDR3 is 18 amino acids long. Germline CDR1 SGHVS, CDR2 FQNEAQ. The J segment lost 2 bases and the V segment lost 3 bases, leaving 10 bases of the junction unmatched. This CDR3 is CASSFPLTSGDTTDTQYF. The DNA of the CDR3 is TGTGCCAGCAGCTTCCCTCTGACTAGCGGGGACACCACAGATACGCAGTATTTT. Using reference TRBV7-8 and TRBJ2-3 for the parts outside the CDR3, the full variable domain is GAGVSQSPRYKVAKRGQDVALRCDPISGHVSLFWYQQALGQGPEFLTYFQNEAQLDKSGLPSDRFFAERPEGSVSTLKIQRTQQEDSAVYLCASSFPLTSGDTTDTQYFGPGTRLTVL.

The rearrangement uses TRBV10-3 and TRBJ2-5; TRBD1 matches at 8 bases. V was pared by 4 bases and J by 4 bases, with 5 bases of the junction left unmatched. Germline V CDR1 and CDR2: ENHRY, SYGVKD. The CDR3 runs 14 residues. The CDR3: CAISGDRGSETQYF. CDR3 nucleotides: TGTGCCATCAGTGGCGACAGGGGCTCAGAGACCCAGTACTTC.

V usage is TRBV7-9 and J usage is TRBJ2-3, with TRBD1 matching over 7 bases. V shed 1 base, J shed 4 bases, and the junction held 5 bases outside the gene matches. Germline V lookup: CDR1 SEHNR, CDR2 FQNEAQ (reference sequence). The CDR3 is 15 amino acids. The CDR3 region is CASSLGVTGPDTQYF. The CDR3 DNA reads TGTGCCAGCAGCTTAGGGGTGACAGGGCCAGATACGCAGTATTTT.